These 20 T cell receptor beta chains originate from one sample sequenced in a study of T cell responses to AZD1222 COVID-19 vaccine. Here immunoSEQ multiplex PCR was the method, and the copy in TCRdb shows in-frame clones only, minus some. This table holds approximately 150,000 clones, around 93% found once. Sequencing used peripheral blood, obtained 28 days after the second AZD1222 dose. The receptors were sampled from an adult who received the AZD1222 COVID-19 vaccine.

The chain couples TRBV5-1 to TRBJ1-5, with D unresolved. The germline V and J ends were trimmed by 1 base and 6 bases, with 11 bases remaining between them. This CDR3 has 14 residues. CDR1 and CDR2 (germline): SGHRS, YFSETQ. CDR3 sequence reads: CASSLIPESQPQHF. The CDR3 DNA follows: TGCGCCAGCAGCTTGATTCCAGAATCTCAGCCCCAGCATTTT.

The CDR3 region is CAWSRANGDTEAFF. CDR3 DNA: TGTGCCTGGAGTAGGGCAAATGGGGACACTGAAGCTTTCTTT. J is TRBJ1-1 and V is TRBV30; no firm D call. V lost 2 bases and J lost 3, with 13 bases in between. Germline CDR1 is GTSNPN and CDR2 is SVGIG (reference sequence). The length of the CDR3 is 14 residues.

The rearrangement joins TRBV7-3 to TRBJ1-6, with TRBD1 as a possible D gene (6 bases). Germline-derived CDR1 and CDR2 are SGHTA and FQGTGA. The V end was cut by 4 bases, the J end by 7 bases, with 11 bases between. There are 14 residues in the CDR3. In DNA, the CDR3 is TGTGCCAGCAGCTATGGACAGCGAAATTCACCCCTCCACTTT. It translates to CASSYGQRNSPLHF.

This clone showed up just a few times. The CDR3 DNA reads TGTGCCAGCAGCTCGTTCCGTAGCGGACTAATAGCCAAAAACATTCAGTACTTC. Protein sequence: CASSSFRSGLIAKNIQYF. The chain employs TRBV7-3 and TRBJ2-4; D perhaps matches TRBD2 (6 bases). V was cut by 4 bases and J by 0 bases, with 19 bases left in between. This CDR3 spans 18 amino acids. Germline assignment: CDR1 SGHTA and CDR2 FQGTGA.

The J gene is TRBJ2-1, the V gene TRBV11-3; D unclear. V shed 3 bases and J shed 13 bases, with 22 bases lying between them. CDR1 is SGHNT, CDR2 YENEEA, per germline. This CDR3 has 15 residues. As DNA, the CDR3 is TGTGCCAGCAGCTTCCCGATAAGTACGGATACGGGTCAGTTCTTC. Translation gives CASSFPISTDTGQFF.

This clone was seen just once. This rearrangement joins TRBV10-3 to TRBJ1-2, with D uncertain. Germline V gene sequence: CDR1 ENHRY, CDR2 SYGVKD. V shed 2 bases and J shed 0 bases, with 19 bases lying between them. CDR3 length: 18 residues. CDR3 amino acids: CAISEPFRTGSSNYGYTF. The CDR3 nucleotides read TGTGCCATCAGTGAGCCCTTCCGGACGGGTAGTTCTAACTATGGCTACACCTTC.

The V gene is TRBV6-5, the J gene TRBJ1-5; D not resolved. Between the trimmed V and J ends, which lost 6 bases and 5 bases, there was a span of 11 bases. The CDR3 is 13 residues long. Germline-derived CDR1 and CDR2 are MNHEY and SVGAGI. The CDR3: CASRNDRDQPQHF. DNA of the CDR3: TGTGCCAGCAGGAACGATCGGGATCAGCCCCAGCATTTT.

The CDR3 loop reads CAWTADTQGQPQHF. Written as DNA, the CDR3 is TGTGCCTGGACCGCGGATACACAGGGCCAGCCCCAGCATTTT. The chain joins TRBV30 to TRBJ1-5, with TRBD1 as a possible D gene (6 bases). Germline V gene sequence: CDR1 GTSNPN, CDR2 SVGIG (reference sequence). CDR3 length: 14 residues. Deletions cut 4 bases from V and 7 bases from J, with 17 bases between.

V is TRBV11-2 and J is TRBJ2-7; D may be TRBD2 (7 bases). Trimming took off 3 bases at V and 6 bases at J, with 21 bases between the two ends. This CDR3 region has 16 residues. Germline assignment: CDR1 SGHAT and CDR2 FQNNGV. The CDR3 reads CASSFTGGAIHFEQYF. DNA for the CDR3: TGTGCCAGCAGCTTCACGGGGGGCGCGATACACTTCGAGCAGTACTTC.

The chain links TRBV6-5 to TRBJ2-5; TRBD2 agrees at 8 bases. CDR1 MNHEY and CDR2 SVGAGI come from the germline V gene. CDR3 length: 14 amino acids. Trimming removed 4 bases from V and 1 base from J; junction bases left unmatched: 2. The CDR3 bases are TGTGCCAGCAGTTTACTAGCGGCCCAAGAGACCCAGTACTTC. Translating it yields CASSLLAAQETQYF.

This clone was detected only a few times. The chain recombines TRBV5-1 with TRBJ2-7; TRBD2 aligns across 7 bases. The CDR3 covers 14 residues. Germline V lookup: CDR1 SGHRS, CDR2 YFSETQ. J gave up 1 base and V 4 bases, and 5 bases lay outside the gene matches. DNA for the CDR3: TGCGCCAGCAGCCCACAAGCGGGGTCCTACGAGCAGTACTTC. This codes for CASSPQAGSYEQYF.

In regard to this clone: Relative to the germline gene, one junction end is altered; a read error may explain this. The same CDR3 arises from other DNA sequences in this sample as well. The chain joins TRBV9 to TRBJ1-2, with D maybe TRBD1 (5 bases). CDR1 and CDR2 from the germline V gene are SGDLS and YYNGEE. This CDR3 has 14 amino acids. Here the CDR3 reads CASSAGRNNYGYTF. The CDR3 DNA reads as TGCGCCAGCAGCGCGGGACGGAATAACTATGGCTACACCTTC.

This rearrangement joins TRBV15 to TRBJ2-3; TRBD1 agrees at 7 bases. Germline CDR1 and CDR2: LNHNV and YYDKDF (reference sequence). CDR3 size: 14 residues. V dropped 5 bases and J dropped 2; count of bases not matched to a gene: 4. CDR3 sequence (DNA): TGTGCCACCAGCCTGGGACAGCCCACAGATACGCAGTATTTT. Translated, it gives CATSLGQPTDTQYF.

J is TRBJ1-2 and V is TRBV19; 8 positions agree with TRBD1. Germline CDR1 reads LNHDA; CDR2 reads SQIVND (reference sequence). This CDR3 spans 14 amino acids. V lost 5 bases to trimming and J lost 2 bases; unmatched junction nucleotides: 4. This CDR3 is CASSSGQVNYGYTF. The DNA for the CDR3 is TGTGCCAGTAGTTCGGGACAGGTGAACTATGGCTACACCTTC.

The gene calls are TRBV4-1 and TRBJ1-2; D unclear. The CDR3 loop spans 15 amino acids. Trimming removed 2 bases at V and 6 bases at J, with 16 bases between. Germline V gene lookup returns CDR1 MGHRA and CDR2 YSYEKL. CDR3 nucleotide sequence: TGCGCCAGCAGCCAAACCATAACTATGAGGCATGGCTACACCTTC. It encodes CASSQTITMRHGYTF.

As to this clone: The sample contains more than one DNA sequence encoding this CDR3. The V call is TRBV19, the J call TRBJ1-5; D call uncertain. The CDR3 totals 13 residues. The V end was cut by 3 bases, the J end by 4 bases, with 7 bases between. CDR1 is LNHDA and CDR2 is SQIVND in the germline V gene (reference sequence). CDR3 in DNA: TGTGCCAGTAGTATGGGCAGAAATCAGCCCCAGCATTTT. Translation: CASSMGRNQPQHF. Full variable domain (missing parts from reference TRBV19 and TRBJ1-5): DGGITQSPKYLFRKEGQNVTLSCEQNLNHDAMYWYRQDPGQGLRLIYYSQIVNDFQKGDIAEGYSVSREKKESFPLTVTSAQKNPTAFYLCASSMGRNQPQHFGDGTRLSIL.

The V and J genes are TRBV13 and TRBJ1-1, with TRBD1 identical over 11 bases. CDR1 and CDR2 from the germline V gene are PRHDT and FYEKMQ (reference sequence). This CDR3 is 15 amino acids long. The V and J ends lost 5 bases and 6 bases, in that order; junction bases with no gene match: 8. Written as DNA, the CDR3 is TGTGCCAGCAGCCCTAAGGGACAGGGGGTCTCTGAAGCTTTCTTT. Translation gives CASSPKGQGVSEAFF.

The CDR3 DNA is TGTGCCAGCAGTTCCTCAGGGTACGAGCAGTACTTC. Encoded protein: CASSSSGYEQYF. The rearrangement links TRBV12-3 or TRBV12-4 to TRBJ2-7, with D tentatively TRBD1 (5 bases). The V end lost 4 bases, the J end lost 4 bases, and 8 bases lay between the germline ends. The CDR3 is 12 residues long.

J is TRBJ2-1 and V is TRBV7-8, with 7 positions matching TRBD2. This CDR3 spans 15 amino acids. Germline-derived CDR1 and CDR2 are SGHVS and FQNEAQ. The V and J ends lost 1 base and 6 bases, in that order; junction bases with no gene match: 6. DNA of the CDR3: TGTGCCAGCAGCTTAGGCGCGGCGGGAGTCAATGAGCAGTTCTTC. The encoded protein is CASSLGAAGVNEQFF.

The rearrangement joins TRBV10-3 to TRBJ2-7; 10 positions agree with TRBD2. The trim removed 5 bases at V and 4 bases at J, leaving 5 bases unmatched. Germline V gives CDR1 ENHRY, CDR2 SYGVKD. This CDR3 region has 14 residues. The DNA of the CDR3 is TGTGCCATCAGTCGGACTAGCGGATTATACGAGCAGTACTTC. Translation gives CAISRTSGLYEQYF.